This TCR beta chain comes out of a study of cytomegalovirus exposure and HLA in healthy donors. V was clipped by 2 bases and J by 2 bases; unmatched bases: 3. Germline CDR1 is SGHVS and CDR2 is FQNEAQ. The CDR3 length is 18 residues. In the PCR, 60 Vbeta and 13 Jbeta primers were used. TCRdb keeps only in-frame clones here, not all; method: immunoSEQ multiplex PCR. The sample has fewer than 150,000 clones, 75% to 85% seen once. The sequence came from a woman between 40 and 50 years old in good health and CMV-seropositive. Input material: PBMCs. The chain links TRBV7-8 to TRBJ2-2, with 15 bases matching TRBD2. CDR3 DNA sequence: TGTGCCAGCAGCTTAAGGACTAGCGGGAGGGTTAACACCGGGGAGCTGTTTTTT. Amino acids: CASSLRTSGRVNTGELFF.